This T cell receptor (beta chain) was captured by sequencing in a study of blood T cell repertoires in COVID-19. Study-wide background: The samples span acute and convalescent COVID-19 from the United States, Italy and Spain.

In the authors' methods: Researchers report that nucleated cell counts were estimated from reference gene primer amplification. The protocol was immunoSEQ multiplex PCR, while the TCRdb copy is restricted to in-frame clones and leaves out a portion. V and J calls plus clone size are reproduced from that table; the DNA served to infer D and trimming. The table shows 55,000 to 85,000 clones, with roughly nine tenths occurring only once. The CDR3 spans 14 residues. Germline V gene lookup returns CDR1 MGHRA and CDR2 YSYEKL. J lost 5 bases, V lost 1 base, and 2 bases had no gene match. Sequencing was performed on peripheral blood. The origin of this receptor is a woman aged 18 to 35 with acute or convalescent COVID-19. The chain employs TRBV4-1 and TRBJ2-7; TRBD1 agrees at 10 bases. Written as DNA, the CDR3 is TGCGCCAGCAGCCAAGGACAGGGGGCTCACGAGCAGTACTTC. Translation gives CASSQGQGAHEQYF.